These T cell receptor beta chains were read from a single sample in a study of follicular helper T cells after annual influenza vaccination. The method was immunoSEQ multiplex PCR; TCRdb's version includes in-frame clones alone and lacks a portion of them. The sample lists about 14,000 clones; 70% to 90% were seen once. Here the sequenced sample was CXCR5- memory CD4+ T cells sorted from blood, taken on the day of influenza vaccination. The receptors stem from an adult who received the influenza vaccine. Each CDR3 is given with its conserved first and last residue. D genes are given only for firm matches. Rows give clone size only sometimes, using once, few, many, or a class for an expanded clone.

.,.,TRBV19,TRBJ2-7,TGTGCCAGTAGTATAGACATGACCGGTCACGGGGAGCAGTACTTC,CASSIDMTGHGEQYF
.,TRBD1,TRBV6-5,TRBJ2-1,TGTGCCAGCAGCTGGACAGGGGGCGGGTTTAATGAGCAGTTCTTC,CASSWTGGGFNEQFF
.,TRBD1,TRBV9,TRBJ2-3,TGTGCCGGCTCTAAGGGGGCCAAATGGACAGATACGCAGTATTTT,CAGSKGAKWTDTQYF
.,TRBD1,TRBV7-9,TRBJ2-7,TGTGCCAGCAGCCCAGGGGGCTCGGGCGAGCAGTACTTC,CASSPGGSGEQYF
.,.,TRBV4-3,TRBJ2-7,TGCGCCAGCAGCCAAGAGCGATGGCCAGCCTACGAGCAGTACTTC,CASSQERWPAYEQYF
.,.,TRBV5-1,TRBJ1-6,TGCGCCAGCAGCTTGGTTCCCATCTCCTATAATTCACCCCTCCACTTT,CASSLVPISYNSPLHF
once,TRBD1,TRBV5-1,TRBJ2-3,TGCGCCAGCAGCCGAGATGGACAGGGGGCCTCAGATACGCAGTATTTT,CASSRDGQGASDTQYF
once,.,TRBV4-1,TRBJ2-2,TGCGCCAGCAGCCAAGTAGCCGGGGAGCTGTTTTTT,CASSQVAGELFF
.,TRBD2,TRBV19,TRBJ2-1,TGTGCCAGTAGTCCCGCGCGGACTAGCGGGGTCCGGGATGAGCAGTTCTTC,CASSPARTSGVRDEQFF
.,.,TRBV5-1,TRBJ1-1,TGCGCCAGCAGCTTACGACAGGCGGATATGAACACTGAAGCTTTCTTT,CASSLRQADMNTEAFF
.,TRBD1,TRBV5-1,TRBJ1-1,TGCGCCAGCAGCTTCGACAGGGGAAACACTGAAGCTTTCTTT,CASSFDRGNTEAFF
.,.,TRBV29-1,TRBJ1-1,TGCAGCGCTGGTGGGGGGGGAGCTTTCTTT,CSAGGGGAFF
.,.,TRBV6-5,TRBJ2-7,TGTGCCAGCAGTTACCTCTACGAGCAGTACTTC,CASSYLYEQYF
few,TRBD1,TRBV6-6,TRBJ1-1,TGTGCCAGCAGTTACTCGAGGACAGGGGCTGAAGCTTTCTTT,CASSYSRTGAEAFF
once,.,TRBV11-2,TRBJ2-7,TGTGCCAGCAGCTTATTCGCCTACGAGCAGTACTTC,CASSLFAYEQYF
.,TRBD1,TRBV6-5,TRBJ2-2,TGTGCCAGCAGCTCTCCCGACAGGGGTACCGGGGAGCTGTTTTTT,CASSSPDRGTGELFF
few,.,TRBV6-6,TRBJ1-2,TGTGCCAGCTTCGGGTTTGGCTACACCTTC,CASFGFGYTF
.,TRBD1,TRBV6-1,TRBJ2-2,TGTGCCAGCAGTGGACAGGGGGCAACCGGGGAGCTGTTTTTT,CASSGQGATGELFF
.,TRBD2,TRBV7-9,TRBJ2-1,TGTGCCAGCAGCACCCGGACTAGCGGGGGCAATGAGCAGTTCTTC,CASSTRTSGGNEQFF
.,.,TRBV7-2,TRBJ2-3,TGTGCCAGCAGCTGGGGACTTGGGGATACGCAGTATTTT,CASSWGLGDTQYF
.,TRBD1,TRBV4-2,TRBJ1-2,TGTGCCAGCAGCCAACTCCAAAGCGGGACAGGAAAATTAAAAACCAACTATGGCTACACCTTC,CASSQLQSGTGKLKTNYGYTF
.,.,TRBV5-5,TRBJ1-2,TGTGCCAGCAGCTTGGAAGGGGCAGCTCTCTATGGCTACACCTTC,CASSLEGAALYGYTF
.,.,TRBV6-6,TRBJ1-4,TGTGCCAGCAGTTACAGGGTGGGGGAAAAACTGTTTTTT,CASSYRVGEKLFF
.,.,TRBV28,TRBJ1-3,TGTGCCAGCAGTTTGTCAGGTTTGACTGGAAACACCATATATTTT,CASSLSGLTGNTIYF
once,.,TRBV28,TRBJ2-2,TGTGCCAGCCGACTCACCGGGGAGCTGTTTTTT,CASRLTGELFF
.,.,TRBV2,TRBJ1-1,TGTGCCAGCAGACAGGAAGTGAACACTGAAGCTTTCTTT,CASRQEVNTEAFF
once,.,TRBV2,TRBJ1-1,TGTGCCAGCAGTGAAGAAAACACTTTCTATGAAGCTTTCTTT,CASSEENTFYEAFF
.,.,TRBV7-9,TRBJ2-6,TGTGCCAGCAGCACCGTAGGGACGGCAACTGGGGCCAACGTCCTGACTTTC,CASSTVGTATGANVLTF
once,.,TRBV7-2,TRBJ2-3,TGTGCCAGCAGCCGACGCACAGATACGCAGTATTTT,CASSRRTDTQYF
.,.,TRBV5-1,TRBJ2-1,TGCGCCAGCAGCCAGGACAATGAGCAGTTCTTC,CASSQDNEQFF
.,.,TRBV7-6,TRBJ2-4,TGTGCCAGCAGCCCGACCAGACAGCGTTATAAAAACATTCAGTACTTC,CASSPTRQRYKNIQYF
once,TRBD2,TRBV7-9,TRBJ2-1,TGTGCCAGCTCCCGGGGCAGCGGGGGGTACAATGAGCAGTTCTTC,CASSRGSGGYNEQFF
few,.,TRBV28,TRBJ1-3,TGTGCCAGCAGTCTTGGACAGCTCTCTGGAAACACCATATATTTT,CASSLGQLSGNTIYF
.,.,TRBV29-1,TRBJ2-6,TGCAGCGTTGAGCGACAGGGGGCCAACGTCCTGACTTTC,CSVERQGANVLTF
.,TRBD2,TRBV30,TRBJ2-3,TGTGCCTGGAGTCCTTCACGGACTAGCGGGGGCACAGATACGCAGTATTTT,CAWSPSRTSGGTDTQYF
.,TRBD2,TRBV7-2,TRBJ2-7,TGTGCCAGCAGCTTACCTAGCGGGGGGATTCCCTACGAGCAGTACTTC,CASSLPSGGIPYEQYF
.,.,TRBV25-1,TRBJ2-7,TGTGCCAGCAGTGATGGTGTAGTCTCTCAGGTCTACGAGCAGTACTTC,CASSDGVVSQVYEQYF
.,TRBD1,TRBV5-4,TRBJ1-3,TGTGCCAGCAGCTTGGTGGGACAGGGCTCTGGAAACACCATATATTTT,CASSLVGQGSGNTIYF
few,TRBD1,TRBV5-1,TRBJ2-7,TGCGCCAGCAGCTTCGGACAGGGGTGGTACGAGCAGTACTTC,CASSFGQGWYEQYF
.,.,TRBV28,TRBJ2-1,TGTGCCAGCAGCAAATACAATGAGCAGTTCTTC,CASSKYNEQFF
.,.,TRBV7-8,TRBJ2-1,TGTGCCAGCAGCTACAGGGACTTCTACAATGAGCAGTTCTTC,CASSYRDFYNEQFF
.,.,TRBV28,TRBJ1-6,TGTGCCAGCAGTTTGGAGAGCTCCTATAATTCACCCCTCCACTTT,CASSLESSYNSPLHF
.,.,TRBV4-1,TRBJ2-7,TGCGCCAGCAGCCACCTAGCTATTGGACAGTTCGAGCAGTACTTC,CASSHLAIGQFEQYF
.,.,TRBV28,TRBJ2-3,TGTGCCAGCAGTTTACGTTTAGATACGCAGTATTTT,CASSLRLDTQYF
.,.,TRBV28,TRBJ2-3,TGTGCCAGCAGTTTTGTAGATACGCAGTATTTT,CASSFVDTQYF
.,TRBD1,TRBV25-1,TRBJ1-1,TGTGCCAGCAGTCGGGACAGGGGCGAAGCTTTCTTT,CASSRDRGEAFF
.,TRBD1,TRBV28,TRBJ2-7,TGTGCCAGCAGCCGGTGGTTCGCCCGGGACAGGGGTGTCGAGCAGTACTTC,CASSRWFARDRGVEQYF
.,TRBD2,TRBV18,TRBJ2-7,TGTGCCAGCTCCCCTGGGACTAGCGGAGTCTACGAGCAGTACTTC,CASSPGTSGVYEQYF
.,.,TRBV7-2,TRBJ1-2,TGTGCCAGCAGCTTAGGACAGGTCGGTGGGGTCTATGGCTACACCTTC,CASSLGQVGGVYGYTF
.,.,TRBV7-9,TRBJ2-2,TGTGCCAGCAGACAAACAGTCGCTTACACCGGGGAGCTGTTTTTT,CASRQTVAYTGELFF
.,.,TRBV19,TRBJ1-1,TGTGCCAGTAGTAAGTTCGAACCCAACACTGAAGCTTTCTTT,CASSKFEPNTEAFF
.,TRBD2,TRBV29-1,TRBJ2-5,TGCAGCGTTGGGGTAGCGGGGGAGACCCAGTACTTC,CSVGVAGETQYF
.,TRBD2,TRBV5-4,TRBJ2-3,TGTGCCAGCAGCTTGTCGCCGGGGGGGCCCGATACGCAGTATTTT,CASSLSPGGPDTQYF
.,.,TRBV4-3,TRBJ2-6,TGCGCCAGCAGCCCCTCTCCACAGGGCTCTGGGGCCAACGTCCTGACTTTC,CASSPSPQGSGANVLTF
.,.,TRBV19,TRBJ1-1,TGTGCCAGTAGCGACTACACTGAAGCTTTCTTT,CASSDYTEAFF
.,TRBD2,TRBV7-2,TRBJ2-4,TGTGCCAGCAGCTTGGGCGGGGGAGTAGCCAAAAACATTCAGTACTTC,CASSLGGGVAKNIQYF
.,.,TRBV5-6,TRBJ1-6,TGTGCCAGCAGCTTGGGACGGGGGAGGTCACCCCTCCACTTT,CASSLGRGRSPLHF
.,.,TRBV18,TRBJ2-5,TGTGCCAGCTCTTCGGGGACGGAAGAGACCCAGTACTTC,CASSSGTEETQYF
.,TRBD1,TRBV7-2,TRBJ2-5,TGTGCCAGCGGGCAAGACAGGGGGGAGACCCAGTACTTC,CASGQDRGETQYF